One and the same sample provided the 11 T cell receptor beta chains below, sequenced in a study of tumor and adjacent non-tumor tissue in lung cancer. The library came from three nested PCR rounds adapted from ARM-PCR protocols. TCRdb reanalysed the multiplex PCR reads using MiXCR and keeps one entry per CDR3 protein. Altogether about 110,000 distinct CDR3 sequences are present, about 87% being singletons, with the ten largest covering 20% to 25%. No cell sorting was done before RNA was extracted from the tissue. Sequenced input: lung tumor tissue. The receptors come from a man between 65 and 80 years old with non-small cell lung cancer.

A note on this clonotype: With a much larger clone just one base away, this may be a read error. The gene calls are TRBV29-1 and TRBJ2-7; no clear D gene. This CDR3 spans 12 amino acids. CDR1 and CDR2 from the germline V gene are SQVTM and ANQGSEA. The CDR3 loop is CIVEGRESEQYF. The CDR3 DNA follows: TGCATCGTTGAAGGTCGAGAGAGCGAGCAGTACTTC.

About this clonotype: Its ends do not fully match the called genes, so a read error is possible. The chain couples TRBV6-6 to TRBJ2-4; 7 bases agree with TRBD1. This CDR3 is 16 amino acids long. Germline lookup yields CDR1 MNHNY and CDR2 SVGAGI (reference sequence). CDR3 protein: CASSYPGQHGSIIQYF. CDR3 nucleotides: TGTGCCAGTAGTTACCCGGGACAGCATGGGTCGATCATTCAGTACTTC.

Details on this clonotype: The missing conserved phenylalanine or tryptophan at the end of this CDR3 makes a read error likely. The chain links TRBV11-3 to TRBJ2-7; possible D gene TRBD1, 6 bases. This CDR3 region has 15 residues. CDR1 and CDR2 from the germline V gene are SGHNT and YENEEA. The CDR3 sequence is CAGSSTGLFSYEQYI. Here the CDR3 DNA reads TGTGCCGGCAGCTCAACAGGGCTTTTTTCCTACGAGCAGTACATC.

In the case of this clonotype: A much larger clone is a single base away; this may be a read error. The V gene is TRBV7-9, the J gene TRBJ1-1, with 9 bases aligning to TRBD1. Germline V gene data show CDR1 as SEHNR and CDR2 as FQNEAQ (reference sequence). This CDR3 region has 17 residues. The DNA of the CDR3 is TGTGCCAGCAGCTTAGAGAGGACAGGGGCCTTGAACACTGAAGTTTTCTTT. Translating gives CASSLERTGALNTEVFF.

This chain uses TRBV20-1 with TRBJ1-5; D unresolved. CDR3 length: 14 residues. Per the germline V gene, CDR1 is DFQATT and CDR2 is SNEGSKA (reference sequence). Here the CDR3 reads CYAETTDSNQPQHF. In DNA, the CDR3 is TGCTATGCGGAGACTACAGATAGTAATCAGCCCCAGCATTTT.

Points on this clonotype: The junction departs from the called germline gene at one end, perhaps through a read error. The genes are TRBV29-1 and TRBJ2-6, with TRBD2 as a possible D gene (7 bases). Germline V gene data show CDR1 as SQVTM and CDR2 as ANQGSEA. The CDR3 totals 14 residues. In nucleotides, the CDR3 is TGCAACGTTGAGGCGGGGGCTGGGGCCAACTTCCTGACTTTC. It codes for CNVEAGAGANFLTF.

Of note for this clonotype: Mismatch with germline at one junction end may stem from a read error. The rearrangement joins TRBV5-4 to TRBJ2-1, with 14 bases aligning to TRBD2. CDR1 and CDR2 from the germline V gene are SGHNT and YYREEE (reference sequence). The CDR3 loop spans 16 amino acids. CDR3 nucleotide sequence: TGTGCTAGCAACGGAGCCGGGACTAGCGGGAGAGCGGAGCAATTCTTC. It codes for CASNGAGTSGRAEQFF. Full variable domain (remainder filled in from reference TRBV5-4 and TRBJ2-1): ETGVTQSPTHLIKTRGQQVTLRCSSQSGHNTVSWYQQALGQGPQFIFQYYREEENGRGNFPPRFSGLQFPNYSSELNVNALELDDSALYLCASNGAGTSGRAEQFFGPGTRLTVL.

As to this clonotype: A junction boundary mismatches the germline segment, possibly from a read error. This rearrangement joins TRBV11-2 to TRBJ1-3; the D gene is possibly TRBD1 (6 bases). Looked up from germline, CDR1 is SGHAT and CDR2 is FQNNGV. This CDR3 is 15 amino acids long. The CDR3 here is CASSSSRGSGNTIYF. Written as DNA, the CDR3 is TGTGCCAGCAGCTCCAGCAGGGGCTCTGGGAACACTATATATTTT.

On this clonotype itself: Relative to the germline gene, one junction end is altered; a read error may explain this. This sequence joins TRBV6-5 and TRBJ2-7; D may be TRBD1 (7 bases). The CDR3 runs 15 residues. From germline, CDR1 is MNHEY and CDR2 SVGAGI. The CDR3 here is CTSSYSTGTAYERYF. The CDR3 DNA sequence: TGTACCAGCAGTTACTCGACAGGGACTGCCTACGAGCGGTACTTC.

Note on this clonotype: An end of the junction does not agree with germline; a read error may underlie this. The V and J genes are TRBV4-1 and TRBJ2-1; 8 bases map to TRBD2. The CDR3 sequence is 16 residues long. Germline V gene data show CDR1 as MGHRA and CDR2 as YSYEKL. The DNA of the CDR3 is TGCGCCATCTCACTCTCTCCAGCGGGAGCCTACAATGATCAGTTCTTC. It codes for CAISLSPAGAYNDQFF.

The rearrangement links TRBV6-2 or TRBV6-3 to TRBJ2-7, with 9 bases that match TRBD1. This CDR3 is built from 15 residues. J lost 12 bases, V lost 7 bases, and 19 bases had no gene match. Germline V gene lookup returns CDR1 MNHEY and CDR2 SVGEGT. The CDR3, as DNA: TGTGCCAGCACTACTAAGACAGGGGGATCCTACGGGCCGTACTTC. Translated: CASTTKTGGSYGPYF.